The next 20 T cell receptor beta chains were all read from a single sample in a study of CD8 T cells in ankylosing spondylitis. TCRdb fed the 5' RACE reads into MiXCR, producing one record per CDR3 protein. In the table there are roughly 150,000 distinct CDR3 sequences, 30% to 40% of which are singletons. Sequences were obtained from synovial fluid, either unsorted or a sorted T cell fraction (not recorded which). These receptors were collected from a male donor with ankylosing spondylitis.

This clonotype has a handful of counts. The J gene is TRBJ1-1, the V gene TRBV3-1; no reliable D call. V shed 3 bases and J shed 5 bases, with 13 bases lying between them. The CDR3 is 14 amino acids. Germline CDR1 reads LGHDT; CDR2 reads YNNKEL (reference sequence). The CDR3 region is CASSHRGSYTEAFF. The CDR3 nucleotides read TGTGCCAGCAGCCACCGGGGTAGTTATACTGAAGCTTTCTTT.

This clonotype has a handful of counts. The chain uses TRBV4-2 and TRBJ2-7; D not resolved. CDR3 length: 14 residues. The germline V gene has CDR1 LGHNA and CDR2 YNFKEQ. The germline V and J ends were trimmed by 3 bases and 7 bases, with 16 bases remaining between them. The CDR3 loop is CASSQRVWAEEQYF. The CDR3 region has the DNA TGTGCCAGCAGCCAGCGAGTCTGGGCGGAAGAGCAGTACTTC.

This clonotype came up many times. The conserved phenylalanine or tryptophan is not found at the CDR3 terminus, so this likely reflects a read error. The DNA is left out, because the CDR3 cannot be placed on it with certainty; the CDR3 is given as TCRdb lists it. This CDR3 reads CSAIPGQDL. The V and J genes are TRBV20-1 and TRBJ2-7; TRBD1 is the table's D call and was not checked against the DNA. From its first to its last residue, the CDR3 has 9 amino acids. The germline CDR1 and CDR2 sequences are DFQATT and SNEGSKA (reference sequence).

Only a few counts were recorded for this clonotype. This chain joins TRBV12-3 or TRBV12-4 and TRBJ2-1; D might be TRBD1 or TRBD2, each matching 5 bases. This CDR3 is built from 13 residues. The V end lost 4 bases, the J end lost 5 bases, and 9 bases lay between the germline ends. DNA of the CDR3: TGTGCCAGCAGTTGGGGACCAAACAATGAGCAGTTCTTC. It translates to CASSWGPNNEQFF.

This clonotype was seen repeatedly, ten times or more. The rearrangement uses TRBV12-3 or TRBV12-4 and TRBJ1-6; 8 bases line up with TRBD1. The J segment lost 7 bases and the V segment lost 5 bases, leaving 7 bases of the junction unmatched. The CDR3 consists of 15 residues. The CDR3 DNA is TGTGCCAGCAGTCCCGGACAGGGACGAAATTCACCCCTCCACTTT. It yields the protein CASSPGQGRNSPLHF.

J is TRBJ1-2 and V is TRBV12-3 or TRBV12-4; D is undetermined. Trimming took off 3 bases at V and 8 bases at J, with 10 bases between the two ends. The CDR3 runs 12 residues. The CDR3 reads CASSLGGRGYTF. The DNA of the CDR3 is TGTGCCAGCAGTTTGGGAGGGCGCGGCTACACCTTC.

DNA for the CDR3: TGCGCCAGCAGCATCAGCGGCGCAGACACTGAAGCTTTCTTT. Its protein is CASSISGADTEAFF. This sequence joins TRBV5-1 and TRBJ1-1; D unresolved. V was clipped by 4 bases and J by 3 bases, with 13 bases between them. CDR1 and CDR2 (germline): SGHRS, YFSETQ. This CDR3 is 14 amino acids long.

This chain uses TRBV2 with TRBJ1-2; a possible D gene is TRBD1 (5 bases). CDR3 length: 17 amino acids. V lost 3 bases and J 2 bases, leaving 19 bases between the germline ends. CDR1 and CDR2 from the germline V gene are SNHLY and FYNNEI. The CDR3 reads CASSEQGPGGANYGYTF. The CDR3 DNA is TGTGCCAGCAGTGAGCAGGGCCCGGGTGGGGCGAACTATGGCTACACCTTC. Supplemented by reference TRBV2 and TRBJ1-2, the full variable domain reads EPEVTQTPSHQVTQMGQEVILRCVPISNHLYFYWYRQILGQKVEFLVSFYNNEISEKSEIFDDQFSVERPDGSNFTLKIRSTKLEDSAMYFCASSEQGPGGANYGYTFGSGTRLTVV.

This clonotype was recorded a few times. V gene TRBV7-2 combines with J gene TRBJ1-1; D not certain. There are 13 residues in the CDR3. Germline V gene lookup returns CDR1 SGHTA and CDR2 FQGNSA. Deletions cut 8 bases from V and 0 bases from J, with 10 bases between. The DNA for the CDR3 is TGTGCCAGCTCTATTTCTATGAACACTGAAGCTTTCTTT. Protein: CASSISMNTEAFF.

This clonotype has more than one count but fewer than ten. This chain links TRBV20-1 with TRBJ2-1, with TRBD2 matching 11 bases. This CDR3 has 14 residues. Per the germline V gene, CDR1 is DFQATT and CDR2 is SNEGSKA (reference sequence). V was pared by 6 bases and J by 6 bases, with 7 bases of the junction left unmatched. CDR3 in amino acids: CSAVAGGNFNEQFF. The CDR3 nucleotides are TGCAGTGCGGTAGCGGGAGGGAACTTCAATGAGCAGTTCTTC.

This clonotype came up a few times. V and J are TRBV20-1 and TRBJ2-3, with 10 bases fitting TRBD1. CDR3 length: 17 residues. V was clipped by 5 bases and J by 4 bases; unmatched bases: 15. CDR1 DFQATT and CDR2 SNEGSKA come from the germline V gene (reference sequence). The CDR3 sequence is CSAPGTGVAPLADTQYF. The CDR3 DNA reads TGCAGTGCTCCCGGGACAGGGGTAGCCCCGCTGGCAGATACGCAGTATTTT.

CDR3 in amino acids: CASSHPGQGNSPLHF. Here the CDR3 DNA reads TGCGCCAGCAGCCACCCCGGACAGGGGAATTCACCCCTCCACTTT. The chain has TRBV4-1 and TRBJ1-6; 9 bases are shared with TRBD1. V lost 3 bases, J lost 7 bases, and 4 bases stayed unmatched. Per the germline V gene, CDR1 is MGHRA and CDR2 is YSYEKL. CDR3 length equals 15 residues.

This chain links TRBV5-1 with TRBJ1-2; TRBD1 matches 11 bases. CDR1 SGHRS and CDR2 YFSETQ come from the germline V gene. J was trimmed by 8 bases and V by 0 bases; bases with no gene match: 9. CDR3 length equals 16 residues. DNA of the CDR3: TGCGCCAGCAGCTTGGAGGGGACAGGGGGTGCTCGCGGCTACACCTTC. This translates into CASSLEGTGGARGYTF.

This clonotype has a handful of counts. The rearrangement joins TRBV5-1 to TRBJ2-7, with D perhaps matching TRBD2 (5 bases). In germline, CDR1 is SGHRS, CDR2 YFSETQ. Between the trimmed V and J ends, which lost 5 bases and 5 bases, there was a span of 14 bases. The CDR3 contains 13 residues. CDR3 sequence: CASSRERGHEQYF. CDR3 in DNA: TGCGCCAGCAGTCGGGAAAGAGGCCACGAGCAGTACTTC.

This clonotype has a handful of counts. CDR3 amino acids: CASSVSASGAMDEQFF. DNA for the CDR3: TGTGCCAGCAGCGTATCGGCTAGCGGGGCGATGGATGAGCAGTTCTTC. This chain joins TRBV9 and TRBJ2-1; TRBD2 matches 9 bases. CDR1 is SGDLS, CDR2 YYNGEE, per germline. CDR3 length equals 16 residues. J was trimmed by 8 bases and V by 1 base; bases with no gene match: 10.

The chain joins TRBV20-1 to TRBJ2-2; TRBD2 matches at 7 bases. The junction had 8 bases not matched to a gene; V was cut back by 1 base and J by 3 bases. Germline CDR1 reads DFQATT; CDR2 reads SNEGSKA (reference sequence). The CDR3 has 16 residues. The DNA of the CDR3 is TGCAGTGCTAGAGTTAGGGTCCTAGCGGACACCGGGGAGCTGTTTTTT. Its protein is CSARVRVLADTGELFF.

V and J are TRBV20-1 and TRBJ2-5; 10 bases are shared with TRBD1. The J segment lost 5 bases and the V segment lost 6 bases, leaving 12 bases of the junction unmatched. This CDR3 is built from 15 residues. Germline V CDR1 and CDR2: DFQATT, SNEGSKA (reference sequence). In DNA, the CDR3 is TGCAGTGCGCTCCGGGGGACAGGGGCAGGGGAGACCCAGTACTTC. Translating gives CSALRGTGAGETQYF.

Here the CDR3 DNA reads TGTGCCAGCAGTTCTCAGACAGGGGGGGATACGCAGTATTTT. Translation: CASSSQTGGDTQYF. The chain carries TRBV6-5 and TRBJ2-3; TRBD1 matches 9 bases. The trim removed 4 bases at V and 6 bases at J, leaving 5 bases unmatched. CDR1 MNHEY and CDR2 SVGAGI come from the germline V gene. The CDR3 covers 14 residues.

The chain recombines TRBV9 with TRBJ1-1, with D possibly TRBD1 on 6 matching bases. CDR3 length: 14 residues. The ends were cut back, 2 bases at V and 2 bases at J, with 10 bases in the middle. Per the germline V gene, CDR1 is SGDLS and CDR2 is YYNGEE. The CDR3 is CASSVEQGNTEAFF. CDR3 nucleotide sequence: TGTGCCAGCAGCGTCGAACAGGGTAACACTGAAGCTTTCTTT.

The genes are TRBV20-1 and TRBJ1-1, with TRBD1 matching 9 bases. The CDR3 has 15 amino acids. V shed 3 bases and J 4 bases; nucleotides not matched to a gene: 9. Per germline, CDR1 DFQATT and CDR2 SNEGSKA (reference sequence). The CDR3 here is CSARGPGTGFTEAFF. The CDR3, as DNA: TGCAGTGCTAGGGGTCCCGGGACAGGGTTCACTGAAGCTTTCTTT.